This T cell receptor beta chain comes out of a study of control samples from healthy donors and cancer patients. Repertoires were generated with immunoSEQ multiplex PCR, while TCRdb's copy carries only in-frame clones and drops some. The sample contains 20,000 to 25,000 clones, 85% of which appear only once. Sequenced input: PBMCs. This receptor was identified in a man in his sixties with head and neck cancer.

In nucleotides, the CDR3 is TGTGCCAGCAGCAGCCAGCGGGACGCGTACAATGAGCAGTTCTTC. Its translation is CASSSQRDAYNEQFF. The rearrangement links TRBV6-2 or TRBV6-3 to TRBJ2-1; 7 positions agree with TRBD2. The V segment lost 6 bases and the J segment 4 bases; nucleotides outside the gene matches: 9. The CDR3 runs to 15 residues. Germline CDR1 is MNHEY and CDR2 is SVGEGT.